The 8 T cell receptor beta chains below were found in one sample sequenced in a study of a mutant IDH1 vaccine in newly diagnosed glioma. The antigens for these receptors are not known. Described time point: week 11, during vaccination. Mutant IDH1 20-mer peptide, at 300 ug, made up each vaccine dose, with topical imiquimod. Data came from immunoSEQ multiplex PCR; TCRdb stores just in-frame clones and leaves some out. The sample has around 120,000 clones, just under 80% seen once; the top ten hold under 5.5%. Sample: PBMCs, taken from a glioma patient whose treatment included an IDH1 peptide vaccine. The receptors come from a middle-aged man with glioma.

This clone has at least ten counts. V and J are TRBV7-6 and TRBJ2-2, with 12 positions matching TRBD2. The CDR3 is made up of 18 amino acids. V dropped 1 base and J dropped 1; count of bases not matched to a gene: 4. The germline V gene encodes CDR1 SGHVS and CDR2 FNYEAQ. For the CDR3, the DNA is TGTGCCAGCAGCTTAGATCTAGCGGGAGGGTTGAACACCGGGGAGCTGTTTTTT. Amino acids: CASSLDLAGGLNTGELFF.

The V and J genes are TRBV27 and TRBJ2-1; possibly TRBD2 for D (5 bases). This CDR3 has 14 amino acids. The germline gives CDR1 MNHEY, CDR2 SMNVEV (reference sequence). V gave up 4 bases and J gave up 6 bases, with 13 bases separating them. For the CDR3, the DNA is TGTGCCAGCAGTTGGACGCGAGGGCTCAATGAGCAGTTCTTC. This translates into CASSWTRGLNEQFF.

The rearrangement joins TRBV5-1 to TRBJ2-1; D is unclear. This CDR3 region has 15 residues. Trimming took 0 bases from V and 8 from J, leaving 15 bases between them. Germline V lookup: CDR1 SGHRS, CDR2 YFSETQ. CDR3 region: CASSLESKGGYEQFF. The DNA of the CDR3 is TGCGCCAGCAGCTTGGAAAGTAAGGGCGGCTATGAGCAGTTCTTC. Drawing the rest from reference TRBV5-1 and TRBJ2-1, the complete variable domain is KAGVTQTPRYLIKTRGQQVTLSCSPISGHRSVSWYQQTPGQGLQFLFEYFSETQRNKGNFPGRFSGRQFSNSRSEMNVSTLELGDSALYLCASSLESKGGYEQFFGPGTRLTVL.

This clone was found a few times. The chain couples TRBV10-3 to TRBJ1-5, with TRBD1 matching 7 bases. Germline CDR1 and CDR2: ENHRY and SYGVKD. V trimming: 3 bases; J trimming: 9 bases; junction bases outside the gene matches: 8. This CDR3 is 14 amino acids long. CDR3 DNA: TGTGCCATCAGTGATCTTAGGGGGCGTCGGCCCCAGCATTTT. It yields the protein CAISDLRGRRPQHF.

This sequence joins TRBV6-5 and TRBJ1-3; D may be TRBD1 (5 bases). Trimming left V 5 bases short and J 0 bases short, with 8 bases between. Germline loops: CDR1 MNHEY, CDR2 SVGAGI. The CDR3 is 14 residues long. The CDR3 here is CASSQGSSGNTIYF. CDR3 DNA: TGTGCCAGCAGTCAGGGTAGCTCTGGAAACACCATATATTTT.

Written as DNA, the CDR3 is TGCGCCAGCAGTCCCCTTCCTACAATACGGTGGTATTTT. Translating gives CASSPLPTIRWYF. The chain recombines TRBV23-1 with TRBJ2-3; the D is unclear. TRBV23-1 is flagged as an ORF with uncertain function. There are 13 residues in the CDR3. Trimming cost V 4 bases and J 14 bases, with 19 bases left between them.

V gene TRBV2 combines with J gene TRBJ2-2; D is tentatively TRBD1 or TRBD2 (5 bases each). The ends were cut back, 4 bases at V and 6 bases at J, with 15 bases in the middle. The germline CDR1 and CDR2 sequences are SNHLY and FYNNEI. The CDR3 loop spans 15 amino acids. CDR3 residues: CASSVDPLGAGELFF. CDR3 in DNA: TGTGCCAGCAGTGTGGACCCCCTGGGGGCCGGGGAGCTGTTTTTT.

The rearrangement uses TRBV27 and TRBJ1-2; D is undetermined. The CDR3 contains 15 residues. Germline V gene lookup returns CDR1 MNHEY and CDR2 SMNVEV (reference sequence). V was pared by 3 bases and J by 6 bases, with 17 bases between. The CDR3 reads CASSFQGPVGHGYTF. CDR3 DNA: TGTGCCAGCAGTTTTCAAGGCCCCGTAGGACATGGCTACACCTTC.